Listed here are 23 T cell receptor beta chains from one sample, sequenced in a study of blood T cells in healthy people across ages. A second about 7 to 11 cycle PCR used barcoded and J-beta primers. TCRdb itself ran the 5' RACE reads through MiXCR, one entry per CDR3 protein. The profile shows 1.5 million to 2 million distinct CDR3 sequences, 25% to 30% of them singletons. Sequencing was performed on blood. The receptors come from a woman aged 30 to 39 in good health.

In this sample, this clonotype turned up a few times. This sequence joins TRBV19 and TRBJ2-1; D remains ambiguous. Germline V gene sequence: CDR1 LNHDA, CDR2 SQIVND (reference sequence). CDR3 length equals 13 residues. V lost 10 bases, J lost 9 bases, and 19 bases lay in between. The CDR3 loop reads CATRARAHPEQFF. As DNA, the CDR3 is TGTGCCACCCGGGCCCGAGCCCATCCTGAGCAGTTCTTC. Full variable domain (rest looked up from reference TRBV19 and TRBJ2-1): DGGITQSPKYLFRKEGQNVTLSCEQNLNHDAMYWYRQDPGQGLRLIYYSQIVNDFQKGDIAEGYSVSREKKESFPLTVTSAQKNPTAFYLCATRARAHPEQFFGPGTRLTVL.

This clonotype came up a few times. This chain joins TRBV29-1 and TRBJ1-4, with D possibly being TRBD1 (6 bases). The CDR3 has 13 residues. The germline V gene has CDR1 SQVTM and CDR2 ANQGSEA. Trimming shortened V by 1 base and J by 11 bases, and 14 bases separated the two germline ends. The CDR3 DNA follows: TGCAGCGTTGAAGTGGGGGGCCCTGGGAAACTGTTTTTT. This codes for CSVEVGGPGKLFF.

This clonotype was seen at least ten times. The CDR3 region has the DNA TGTGCCACGGTTCCGGGACAGGGTAGGAACATTCAGTACTTC. It yields the protein CATVPGQGRNIQYF. The chain joins TRBV2 to TRBJ2-4; TRBD1 aligns across 9 bases. V shed 10 bases and J 7 bases; nucleotides not matched to a gene: 11. CDR3 length equals 14 residues. Germline V gene lookup returns CDR1 SNHLY and CDR2 FYNNEI.

As to this clonotype: A clone one base away is much larger, so this may be a read error. CDR3 bases: TGTGCCAGCAGTGAAATAGCGGGAGTGGGGGAGACCCAGTTCTTC. Amino acids: CASSEIAGVGETQFF. V is TRBV6-1 and J is TRBJ2-1; 9 nucleotides match TRBD2. The CDR3 runs to 15 residues. Germline CDR1 MNHNS, CDR2 SASEGT. V shed 2 bases, J shed 13 bases, and the junction held 12 bases outside the gene matches.

About this clonotype itself: One end of the junction varies from germline; a read error may be responsible. This rearrangement joins TRBV6-1 to TRBJ2-4; D is uncertain. Germline CDR1 reads MNHNS; CDR2 reads SASEGT. The CDR3 is 11 residues long. In nucleotides, the CDR3 is TGTACCAGCATGAAGGGAAACATTCAGTACTTC. Amino acid sequence: CTSMKGNIQYF.

The chain joins TRBV15 to TRBJ2-4; no firm D call. The germline V gene encodes CDR1 LNHNV and CDR2 YYDKDF (reference sequence). CDR3 length equals 12 residues. Trimming left V 0 bases short and J 13 bases short, with 10 bases between. The CDR3 region is CATSREYDKQYF. The CDR3 DNA reads as TGTGCCACCAGCAGAGAGTATGACAAGCAGTACTTC.

This clonotype was seen a handful of times. The J gene is TRBJ2-3, the V gene TRBV12-3 or TRBV12-4; D is ambiguous. CDR3 size: 11 residues. The ends were cut back, 9 bases at V and 9 bases at J, with 13 bases in the middle. The CDR3 reads CASLSLVTQYF. CDR3 nucleotides: TGTGCCAGTTTAAGTCTCGTCACGCAGTATTTT.

The chain joins TRBV5-1 to TRBJ1-1, with TRBD1 as a possible D gene (5 bases). Trimming removed 2 bases from V and 5 bases from J, with 13 bases in between. This CDR3 comprises 14 residues. Germline CDR1 SGHRS, CDR2 YFSETQ. CDR3 coding DNA: TGCGCCAGCAGCTTTCAGTTGGGGGGGACTGAAGCTTTCTTT. Its translation: CASSFQLGGTEAFF.

This clonotype was detected many times. J is TRBJ2-5 and V is TRBV4-1, with 7 positions matching TRBD1. The J segment lost 4 bases and the V segment lost 1 base, leaving 6 bases of the junction unmatched. Germline CDR1 MGHRA, CDR2 YSYEKL. This CDR3 comprises 15 residues. The CDR3 reads CASSQAWGQRETQYF. The CDR3 bases are TGCGCCAGCAGCCAAGCCTGGGGACAGCGAGAGACCCAGTACTTC.

The V gene is TRBV12-3 or TRBV12-4, the J gene TRBJ1-4; D possibly corresponds to TRBD1 (6 bases). Trimming cost V 7 bases and J 0 bases, with 18 bases left between them. The CDR3 extends over 17 amino acids. The CDR3 DNA is TGTGCCAGCACCCGGCGGGGGGCAGACGCAACTAATGAAAAACTGTTTTTT. Translating it yields CASTRRGADATNEKLFF.

The J gene is TRBJ1-2, the V gene TRBV7-9; 9 bases match TRBD1. The CDR3 loop spans 13 amino acids. Unmatched junction bases numbered 5, after V lost 6 bases and J lost 6 bases. Germline V gene data show CDR1 as SEHNR and CDR2 as FQNEAQ (reference sequence). The CDR3 sequence: CASRTGGENGYTF. The CDR3 coding sequence is TGTGCCAGCAGAACAGGGGGCGAGAATGGCTACACCTTC.

In its sample, this clonotype was seen a few times. This chain uses TRBV2 with TRBJ2-3; no clear D. Germline loops: CDR1 SNHLY, CDR2 FYNNEI. The CDR3 runs 11 residues. Trimming shortened V by 7 bases and J by 5 bases, and 7 bases separated the two germline ends. For the CDR3, the DNA is TGTGCCAGCACGCGAGTAGATACGCAGTATTTT. Protein sequence: CASTRVDTQYF. Complete variable domain (other parts from reference TRBV2 and TRBJ2-3): EPEVTQTPSHQVTQMGQEVILRCVPISNHLYFYWYRQILGQKVEFLVSFYNNEISEKSEIFDDQFSVERPDGSNFTLKIRSTKLEDSAMYFCASTRVDTQYFGPGTRLTVL.

This clonotype was detected only a few times. The chain couples TRBV18 to TRBJ2-1; tentatively, D is TRBD2 (5 bases). Trimming left V 6 bases short and J 9 bases short, with 15 bases between. This CDR3 has 13 amino acids. Germline V gives CDR1 KGHSH, CDR2 LQKENI. CDR3 DNA sequence: TGTGCCAGCTCCCCTAGGTCGGCGGGTGAGCAGTTCTTC. Its protein is CASSPRSAGEQFF.

The chain carries TRBV28 and TRBJ1-5; 8 bases map to TRBD1. The CDR3 contains 17 residues. Germline V gene sequence: CDR1 MDHEN, CDR2 SYDVKM. J was trimmed by 2 bases and V by 11 bases; bases with no gene match: 17. The CDR3: CAATRQGRVVGNQPQHF. The DNA for the CDR3 is TGTGCCGCGACGAGACAGGGGAGGGTAGTAGGCAATCAGCCCCAGCATTTT.

A word on this clonotype: A single base separates this from a much larger clone, so it may be a read error. The genes are TRBV9 and TRBJ2-4; D perhaps matches TRBD1 (6 bases). The V gene's germline CDR1 is SGDLS and CDR2 YYNGEE. Trimming removed 4 bases at V and 7 bases at J, with 18 bases between. CDR3 length: 15 residues. CDR3 loop: CASSPHALGANIQYF. CDR3 DNA: TGTGCCAGCAGCCCCCATGCCCTGGGGGCGAACATTCAGTACTTC.

The chain recombines TRBV28 with TRBJ1-5; no reliable D call. Per the germline V gene, CDR1 is MDHEN and CDR2 is SYDVKM. The CDR3 is 13 amino acids. V was trimmed by 5 bases and J by 7 bases, leaving 12 bases between them. In DNA form, the CDR3 reads TGTGCCAGCAGTGAGTACACCCGGCAGCCCCAGCATTTT. Its protein is CASSEYTRQPQHF.

The chain recombines TRBV28 with TRBJ2-7; TRBD2 aligns across 10 bases. V trimming: 8 bases; J trimming: 7 bases; junction bases outside the gene matches: 20. Germline assignment: CDR1 MDHEN and CDR2 SYDVKM. This CDR3 is built from 17 residues. The CDR3 spells CASVPSSGSASDNEQYF. The CDR3 bases are TGTGCCAGCGTTCCGTCTAGCGGGAGTGCGAGTGACAATGAGCAGTACTTC.

This clonotype came up a few times. This chain uses TRBV9 with TRBJ2-3; TRBD2 aligns across 7 bases. Per germline, CDR1 SGDLS and CDR2 YYNGEE. J lost 3 bases, V lost 2 bases, and 6 bases had no gene match. The CDR3 is 15 amino acids. Written as DNA, the CDR3 is TGTGCCAGCAGCGTCGGAGTGGGGGGGACAGATACGCAGTATTTT. Translated, it gives CASSVGVGGTDTQYF.

The chain has TRBV12-3 or TRBV12-4 and TRBJ1-5; 7 bases line up with TRBD1. CDR3 length: 17 amino acids. The J segment lost 0 bases and the V segment lost 4 bases, leaving 9 bases of the junction unmatched. CDR3 sequence reads: CASSYGVGTDSNQPQHF. CDR3 sequence (DNA): TGTGCCAGCAGTTATGGGGTTGGGACAGATAGCAATCAGCCCCAGCATTTT.

The sample holds a few counts of this clonotype. The V call is TRBV5-4, the J call TRBJ2-7; weak D call: TRBD2 (6 bases). This CDR3 comprises 15 residues. Germline V gene data show CDR1 as SGHNT and CDR2 as YYREEE (reference sequence). V was clipped by 4 bases and J by 4 bases, with 18 bases between them. The CDR3 sequence is CASSGYGGKRYEQYF. The CDR3 nucleotides read TGTGCCAGCAGCGGCTACGGGGGTAAAAGGTACGAGCAGTACTTC.

This clonotype was counted a few times. The V call is TRBV7-2, the J call TRBJ1-2, with TRBD1 as a possible D gene (6 bases). CDR1 is SGHTA and CDR2 is FQGNSA in the germline V gene. There are 14 residues in the CDR3. Trimming removed 1 base at V and 4 bases at J, with 10 bases between. The CDR3, as DNA: TGTGCCAGCAGCTTAGGGGACAACAGCTATGGCTACACCTTC. Its translation is CASSLGDNSYGYTF.

The chain uses TRBV15 and TRBJ1-1, with D tentatively TRBD1 (5 bases). The CDR3 consists of 16 residues. Germline V gene data show CDR1 as LNHNV and CDR2 as YYDKDF (reference sequence). Trimming pared 3 bases from V and 1 base from J, leaving 15 bases between. This CDR3 is CATSSALGRGNTEAFF. The CDR3 nucleotides read TGTGCCACCAGCAGTGCCCTGGGGCGGGGGAACACTGAAGCTTTCTTT.

This clonotype was detected many times. The chain is built from TRBV7-2 and TRBJ2-3, with 11 positions matching TRBD2. In germline, CDR1 is SGHTA, CDR2 FQGNSA. The CDR3 sequence is 17 residues long. The V and J ends lost 0 bases and 0 bases, in that order; junction bases with no gene match: 2. CDR3 bases: TGTGCCAGCAGCTTAGCGGGACTAGCGGTGAGCACAGATACGCAGTATTTT. Amino acid sequence: CASSLAGLAVSTDTQYF.